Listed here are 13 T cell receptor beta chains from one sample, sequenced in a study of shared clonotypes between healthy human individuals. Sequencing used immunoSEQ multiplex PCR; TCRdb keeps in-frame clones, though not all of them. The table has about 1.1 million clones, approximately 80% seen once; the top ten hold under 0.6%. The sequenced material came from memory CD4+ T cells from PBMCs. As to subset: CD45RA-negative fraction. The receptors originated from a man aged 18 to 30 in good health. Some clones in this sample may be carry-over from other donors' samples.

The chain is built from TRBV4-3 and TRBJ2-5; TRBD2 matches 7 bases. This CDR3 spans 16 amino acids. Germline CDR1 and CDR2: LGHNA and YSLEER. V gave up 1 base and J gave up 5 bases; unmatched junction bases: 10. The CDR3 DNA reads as TGCGCCAGCAGCCAAGCTAGGACGGGAGGATGGGAGACCCAGTACTTC. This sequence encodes CASSQARTGGWETQYF.

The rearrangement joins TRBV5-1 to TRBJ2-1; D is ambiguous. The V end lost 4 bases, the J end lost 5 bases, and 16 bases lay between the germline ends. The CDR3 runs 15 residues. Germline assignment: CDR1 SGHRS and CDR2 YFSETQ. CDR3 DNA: TGCGCCAGCAGCAGAGGTCAGCAGATAAACAATGAGCAGTTCTTC. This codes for CASSRGQQINNEQFF. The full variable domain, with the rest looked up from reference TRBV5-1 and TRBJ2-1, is KAGVTQTPRYLIKTRGQQVTLSCSPISGHRSVSWYQQTPGQGLQFLFEYFSETQRNKGNFPGRFSGRQFSNSRSEMNVSTLELGDSALYLCASSRGQQINNEQFFGPGTRLTVL.

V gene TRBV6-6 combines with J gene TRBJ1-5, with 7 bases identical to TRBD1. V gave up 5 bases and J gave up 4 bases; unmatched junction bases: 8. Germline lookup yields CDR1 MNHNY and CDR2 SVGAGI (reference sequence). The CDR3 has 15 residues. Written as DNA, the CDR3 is TGTGCCAGCAGTCGTCTTGGGGACAGTAATCAGCCCCAGCATTTT. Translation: CASSRLGDSNQPQHF.

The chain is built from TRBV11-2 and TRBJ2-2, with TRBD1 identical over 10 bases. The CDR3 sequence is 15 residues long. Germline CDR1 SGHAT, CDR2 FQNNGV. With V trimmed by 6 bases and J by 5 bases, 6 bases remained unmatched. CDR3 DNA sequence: TGTGCCAGCAGGCGAGCGGGACAGGGGACCGGGGAGCTGTTTTTT. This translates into CASRRAGQGTGELFF. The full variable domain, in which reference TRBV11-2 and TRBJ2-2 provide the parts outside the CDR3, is EAGVAQSPRYKIIEKRQSVAFWCNPISGHATLYWYQQILGQGPKLLIQFQNNGVVDDSQLPKDRFSAERLKGVDSTLKIQPAKLEDSAVYLCASRRAGQGTGELFFGEGSRLTVL.

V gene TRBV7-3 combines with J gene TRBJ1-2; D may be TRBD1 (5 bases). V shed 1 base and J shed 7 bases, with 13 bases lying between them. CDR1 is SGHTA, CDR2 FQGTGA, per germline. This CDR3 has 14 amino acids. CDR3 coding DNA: TGTGCCAGCAGCTTAATAGGGCAGGGAGGTGGCTACACCTTC. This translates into CASSLIGQGGGYTF.

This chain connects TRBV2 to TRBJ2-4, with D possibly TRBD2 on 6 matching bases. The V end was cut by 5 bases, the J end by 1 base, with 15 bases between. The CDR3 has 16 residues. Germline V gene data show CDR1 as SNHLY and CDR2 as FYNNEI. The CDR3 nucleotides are TGTGCCAGCAGTCGGGACTGGGAGGTGGCCAAAAACATTCAGTACTTC. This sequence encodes CASSRDWEVAKNIQYF. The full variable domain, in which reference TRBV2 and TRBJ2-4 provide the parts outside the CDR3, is EPEVTQTPSHQVTQMGQEVILRCVPISNHLYFYWYRQILGQKVEFLVSFYNNEISEKSEIFDDQFSVERPDGSNFTLKIRSTKLEDSAMYFCASSRDWEVAKNIQYFGAGTRLSVL.

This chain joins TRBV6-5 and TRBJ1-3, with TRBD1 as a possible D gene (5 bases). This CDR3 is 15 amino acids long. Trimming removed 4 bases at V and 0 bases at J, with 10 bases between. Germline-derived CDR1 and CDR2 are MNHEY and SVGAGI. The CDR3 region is CASSSGGFSGNTIYF. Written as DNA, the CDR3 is TGTGCCAGCAGTTCCGGGGGGTTCTCTGGAAACACCATATATTTT.

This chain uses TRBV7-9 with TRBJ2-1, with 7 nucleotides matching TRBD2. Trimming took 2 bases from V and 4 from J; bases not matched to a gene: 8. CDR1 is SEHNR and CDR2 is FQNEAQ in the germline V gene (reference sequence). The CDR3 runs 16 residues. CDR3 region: CASSLSVGGPYNEQFF. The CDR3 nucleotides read TGTGCCAGCAGCTTATCTGTGGGAGGGCCGTACAATGAGCAGTTCTTC.

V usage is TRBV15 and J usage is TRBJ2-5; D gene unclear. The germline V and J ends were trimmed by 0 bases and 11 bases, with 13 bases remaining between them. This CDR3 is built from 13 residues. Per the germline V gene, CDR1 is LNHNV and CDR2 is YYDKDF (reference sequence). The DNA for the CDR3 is TGTGCCACCAGCAGAGATCCCGACGGCTCACAGTACTTC. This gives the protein CATSRDPDGSQYF.

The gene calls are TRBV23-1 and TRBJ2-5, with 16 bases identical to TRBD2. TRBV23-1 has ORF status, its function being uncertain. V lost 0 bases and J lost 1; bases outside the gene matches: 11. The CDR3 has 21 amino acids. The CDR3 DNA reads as TGCGCCAGCAGTCAATCAGGGACTAGCGGGAGGGCCCAAAAAATCCAAGAGACCCAGTACTTC. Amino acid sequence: CASSQSGTSGRAQKIQETQYF.

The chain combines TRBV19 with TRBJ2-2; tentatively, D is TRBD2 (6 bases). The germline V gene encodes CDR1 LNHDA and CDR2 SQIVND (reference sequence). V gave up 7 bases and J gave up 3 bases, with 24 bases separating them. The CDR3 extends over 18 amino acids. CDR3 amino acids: CASTPRTTLVDDTGELFF. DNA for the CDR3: TGTGCCAGTACCCCTAGGACTACCCTGGTTGACGACACCGGGGAGCTGTTTTTT.

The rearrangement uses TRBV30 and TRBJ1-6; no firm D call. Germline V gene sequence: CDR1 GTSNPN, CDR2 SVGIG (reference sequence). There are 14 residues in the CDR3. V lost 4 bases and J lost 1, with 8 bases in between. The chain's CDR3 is CAWTRVSYNSPLHF. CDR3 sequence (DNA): TGTGCCTGGACAAGGGTGTCCTATAATTCACCCCTCCACTTT.

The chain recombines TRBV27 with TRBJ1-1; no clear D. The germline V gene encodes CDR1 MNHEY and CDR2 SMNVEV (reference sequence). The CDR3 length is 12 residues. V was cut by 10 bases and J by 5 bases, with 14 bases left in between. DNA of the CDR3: TGTGCCACCACCGTCCCGGGGACTGAAGCTTTCTTT. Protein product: CATTVPGTEAFF.